The clone carrying this T cell receptor beta chain was recorded a few times. Its matching antigen is unknown. There are 14 residues in the CDR3. V lost 7 bases and J lost 3, with 14 bases in between. The germline gives CDR1 MDHEN, CDR2 SYDVKM. From the 5' RACE reads, TCRdb called clonotypes with MiXCR, one entry per CDR3 protein. Among 340,000 or so distinct CDR3 sequences listed, 10% to 15% were seen once. This sample is drawn from a study of T-cell memory formation after mild COVID-19. About the research overall: Across donors, TCR clusters were largely donor specific. Whole-study findings and limits: Clones which contracted sat mainly in CM and EM if CD4+, and in EMRA if CD8+. Pre-infection memory carried some responding clones, suggesting that cross-reactive memory joined.

This chain links TRBV28 with TRBJ2-3; possible D gene TRBD1, 6 bases. The TCR originated in a man aged 18 to 30 who had mild COVID-19 (a few samples of this study predate the infection). Cell type and time point are not known. Input material: PBMCs or a T cell subset sorted from them (not recorded which). DNA for the CDR3: TGTGCCAGCACCCTGGGGCAGGGGACAGATACGCAGTATTTT. This encodes CASTLGQGTDTQYF.